This T cell receptor beta chain was found in a study of naive and memory T cell subsets. Reverse transcription of blood and skin TCR RNA was primed at alpha and beta constant regions. Ligated cDNA underwent four rounds of PCR with nested alpha and beta constant region primers and SP2. TCRdb processed the UMI-ligation and nested PCR reads anew with MiXCR; each CDR3 protein has one entry. The table lists about 20,000 distinct CDR3 sequences, 8.5% to 10% of them singletons. The treatment: skin biopsy from PPD injection site in Mantoux-positive individual. Cells were not sorted; total RNA input targeted roughly 1 to 1,100 ng. Skin biopsies came from PPD injection sites in Mantoux-positive individuals. The V gene lost 6 bases and the J gene lost 8 bases, with 11 bases spanning the gap. The CDR3 length is 12 residues. Germline assignment: CDR1 SGHAT and CDR2 FQNNGV. This clonotype occurred many times. Its target is not known.

Notes on the study in general: TCRs were reportedly recovered from both biopsy types, mostly tuberculin test sites.

This chain uses TRBV11-2 with TRBJ2-1, with D possibly matching TRBD2 (6 bases). This TCR was sampled from an adult in good health. Specimen: skin, collected from a tuberculin skin test site. The CDR3 DNA reads TGTGCCAGCAGTGACGGGGAGGATGAGCAGTTCTTC. This sequence encodes CASSDGEDEQFF.